The sequence of this T cell receptor beta chain was determined in a study of cytomegalovirus exposure and HLA in healthy donors (dated by TCRdb to the late 2010s). A note on the overall study: An earlier analysis of roughly 500 of the donors reported approximately 300 Gb of sequence data and 100 million to 140 million unique TCR beta sequences from about 180 million T cells. Roughly 300 gigabases of sequencing data and 70 million to 85 million unique TCR sequences were included in an early release covering roughly 700 HLA-typed donors. Of the approximately 370 genotyped donors, 81% were placed in the genetic ancestry cluster associated with self-reported Caucasian donors. The study aimed to test whether signatures of past pathogen exposure could be identified by cataloging public T cell receptors. The T cell repertoires of 666 subjects were profiled by immunosequencing and related to cytomegalovirus serostatus. A separate validation cohort of about 110 different subjects was used in addition to the approximately 640-subject first cohort. High-throughput TCR immunosequencing, statistical association of individual TCRs with disease status, and machine learning were combined to predict cytomegalovirus infection status. A later analysis re-examined previously published TCR beta repertoires from over 500 donors and added high-resolution HLA genotyping to investigate patterns of TCR occurrence. Rather than using new phenotypic data, the later analysis identified candidate immune exposures from TCR beta sequences and from how often those sequences occurred across donors. To decide whether each TCR beta V gene segment behaved as functional or pseudogenic, an earlier analysis of some 540 of the donors relied on high-throughput TCR beta sequencing. Alongside the repertoire data, information on donor age, sex, ethnicity and CMV serostatus was compiled. A later genetic analysis took genome-wide SNP genotypes for 398 of the 666 donors and used that subset as a discovery cohort. All discovery cohort repertoires had been generated on a single sequencing platform. Class I and class II HLA loci were covered by the typing at four-digit resolution. The number of donors typed differed by locus, with roughly 629-640 for A, B, C, DRB1 and DQB1, roughly 520 for DQA1, 606 for DPA1, and around 450 for DPB1. A handful of DR-DQ haplotypes were handled as single units for association and clustering because linkage in the cohort was strong. On average, about 200,000 unique TCR beta nucleotide sequences were sequenced per donor among 398 genotyped donors of the cohort, with around 19% of those sequences being non-productive.

The cohort comprised around 700 healthy bone marrow donors. At the time of sampling, all cohort members were nominally healthy, though unrecorded immune exposures were likely present. The donor tested CMV seronegative and was one of the 352 seronegative cohort members. Each donor provided a peripheral blood sample, and peripheral blood mononuclear cells were used for TCR beta sequencing. The Qiagen DNeasy Blood Extraction Kit was used to extract genomic DNA from the blood cell samples. CDR1 SNHLY and CDR2 FYNNEI are derived from the germline V gene. Spanning cysteine to phenylalanine, the CDR3 consists of 17 amino acids. Solely the CDR3 DNA is kept, with 51 bases framed from the first base. V trim: 6 bases; J trim: 0 bases; unmatched bases: 14. To prepare the library, the immunoSEQ multiplex PCR assay was applied. A mixture of 60 forward primers for TCR Vbeta segments and 13 reverse primers for TCR Jbeta segments was used in the multiplex PCR. The CDR3 region of rearranged TCR beta genes was amplified from genomic DNA with a multiplex PCR assay. The amplified TCR beta libraries were sequenced on the Illumina HiSeq System as 87-base-pair reads. For the original study's pipeline: A later analysis tallied roughly 78 million unique TCR beta chains across the 666 repertoires, and around 9.9 million of those chains were shared by two or more donors. To remove PCR and sequencing errors, raw reads were error-corrected and collapsed into unique sequences using a nearest-neighbor algorithm that merged closely related sequences. To assign V, D and J gene segments, CDR3 sequences were aligned to IMGT reference sequences. Each retained sequence needed at least a six-nucleotide match to both a V gene segment and a J gene segment. A rearrangement was called productive if the CDR3 had no stop codons and remained in frame with V and J, and every other rearrangement was called non-productive. Following IMGT convention, CDR3 was defined as the stretch from the second conserved V-encoded cysteine to the conserved J-encoded phenylalanine. The earlier analysis of more than 450 of the donors excluded sequences that lacked an unambiguous match to a single V gene segment. An earlier analysis of 587 of the donors classified V segments as functional when productive rearrangements were above 56.7% and as segregating when the standard deviation between donors was above 5%. A statistical classification framework was built to diagnose cytomegalovirus status from the catalog of TCR beta chain sequences. In a later analysis, TCR nucleotide sequences were compared against IMGT/GENE-DB human TR gene sequences so that V and J genes could be assigned. A later analysis assigned CDR3 sequences and most-parsimonious VDJ recombination scenarios with the TCRdist pipeline. In a later analysis, each TCR beta chain was defined by its CDR3 amino acid sequence together with its V-gene family, and reads without a unique V-gene family were excluded. As a way to deal with suspected cross-contamination and a sequencing artifact, a later analysis dropped hundreds of nucleotide sequences that were highly shared and had low generation probability. A later analysis calculated a clonal expansion index for each public chain from normalized within-repertoire ranks of inferred template counts. In a later analysis, generation probabilities were computed with a VDJ recombination model fitted to out-of-frame rearrangements, and the resulting probabilities were checked against IGoR. In a later analysis, hypergeometric tests were used to score TCR-TCR, TCR-HLA and TCR-CMV co-occurrence, with a repertoire-size bias correction applied to TCR pairs. In a later analysis, false discovery rates were estimated by permuting HLA or CMV assignments 20 times. In a later analysis, co-occurring TCRs were grouped using DBSCAN, and TCRdist sequence similarity was added for clustering within HLA-allele-positive subsets. Repertoires with fewer than 30,000 or more than 120,000 public chains were left out of co-occurrence clustering, as were about 5 repertoires with anomalous nucleotide sharing. Not all clones reach the TCRdb copy of this immuneACCESS table, which keeps in-frame sequences only. Checked studies attribute under half of the gap to unresolved V genes and leave the rest unexplained. The V and J calls and clone size were taken over from that table, and D and trimming were inferred from the DNA. Present in this sample are 90,000 to 100,000 clones, around 73% of which were seen just once. The ten top clones hold 3.3% of the sample.

This clone came up a few times. What this receptor recognizes is not known. It has no much larger one-base neighbor in the sample; base qualities were not kept. Study-level results and caveats: Broadly in line with IMGT annotations, most TCR beta V segments showed up in productive rearrangements about 87% or about 30% of the time in an earlier analysis of several hundred of the donors. Cytomegalovirus status was reported to be diagnosed by the classifier with high specificity and sensitivity in both the original and validation cohorts. Compared with the 666-donor mean, donors in an Asian-associated ancestry cluster had fewer N-insertions in productive TCRs, according to a later genetic analysis. Some IMGT-functional V segments, including TRBV6-2 and TRBV6-3, could not be told apart with the 87-base-pair reads, so those segments were excluded. Around 16 rarely observed V segments, including chromosome 9 orphons, were excluded from the earlier analysis of almost 600 of the donors because counts were too low. In a later analysis, several top co-occurrence clusters were reported to appear linked to parvovirus B19, influenza, CMV and Epstein-Barr virus. Most TCR sequences were seen in very few donors, while some public TCRs were found in many individuals. Correlated functional status among segregating V segments might be attributable to linkage disequilibrium, but an unknown experimental factor could not be ruled out. In this cohort, only TCR beta chains were sequenced, and detectable features were limited by the absence of alpha or paired-chain data. V-gene and J-gene trimming of TCR beta chains was associated with a missense DCLRE1C variant in a later genetic analysis, and the association was replicated in an independent cohort. Immune exposure information for the cohort was limited to CMV serostatus. A later analysis found that HLA-associated TCR beta chains were more clonally expanded and had lower generation probabilities than equally common non-associated chains. According to a later analysis, TCR association rates differed among HLA loci, with DRB1 alleles showing the most associated TCRs and HLA-C alleles showing the fewest. The sequencing pipeline was judged likely to have produced a cluster of highly shared sequence variants as a technical artifact. The presence/absence analyses assumed that sequencing depth was roughly uniform across donors, and that assumption may not be true. A further reported finding was that TCR beta sequences accurately predicted the HLA-A and HLA-B alleles for most subjects in the first cohort. Specific HLA alleles were associated with 15,000 to 20,000 TCR beta sequences at a false discovery rate of 0.05 in a later analysis. In vitro tests confirmed that a few of the cytomegalovirus-associated TCR beta chains recognize cytomegalovirus antigens. The study listed approximately 150 TCR beta chains as associated with cytomegalovirus. The authors suggested that the approach could potentially be extended to other disease states and immunological phenotypes. Assigning TCR associations to individual alleles was difficult when HLA alleles, especially DR and DQ, strongly co-occurred. HLA typing was unavailable for some donors at each locus, so association tests used only the typed subset. Most CMV-associated TCR beta chains appeared to be HLA-restricted in a later analysis, and the HLA associations seemed to be driven largely by CMV exposure.

Material for sequencing was PBMCs. This clonotype was obtained from a woman aged 40-49 years in good health and CMV-seronegative. The chain was built from TRBV2 and TRBJ2-7; 7 middle bases align to TRBD1. For the CDR3, the sequence is CASRAITGQPNSYEQYF. The sequence in DNA is TGTGCCAGCAGAGCTATCACGGGACAGCCAAACTCCTACGAGCAGTACTTC.